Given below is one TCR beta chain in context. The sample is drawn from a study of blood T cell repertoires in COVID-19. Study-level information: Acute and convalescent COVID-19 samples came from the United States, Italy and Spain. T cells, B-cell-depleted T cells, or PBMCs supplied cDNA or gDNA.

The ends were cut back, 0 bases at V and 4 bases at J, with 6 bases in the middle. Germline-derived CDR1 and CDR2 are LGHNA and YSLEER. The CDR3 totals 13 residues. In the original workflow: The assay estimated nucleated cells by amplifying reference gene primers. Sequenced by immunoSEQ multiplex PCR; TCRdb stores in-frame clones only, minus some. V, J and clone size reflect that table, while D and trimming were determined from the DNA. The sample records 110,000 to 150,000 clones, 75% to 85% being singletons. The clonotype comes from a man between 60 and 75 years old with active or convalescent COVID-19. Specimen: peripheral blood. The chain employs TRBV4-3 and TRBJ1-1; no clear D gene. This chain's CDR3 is CASSQEISTEAFF. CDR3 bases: TGCGCCAGCAGCCAAGAAATCAGCACTGAAGCTTTCTTT.